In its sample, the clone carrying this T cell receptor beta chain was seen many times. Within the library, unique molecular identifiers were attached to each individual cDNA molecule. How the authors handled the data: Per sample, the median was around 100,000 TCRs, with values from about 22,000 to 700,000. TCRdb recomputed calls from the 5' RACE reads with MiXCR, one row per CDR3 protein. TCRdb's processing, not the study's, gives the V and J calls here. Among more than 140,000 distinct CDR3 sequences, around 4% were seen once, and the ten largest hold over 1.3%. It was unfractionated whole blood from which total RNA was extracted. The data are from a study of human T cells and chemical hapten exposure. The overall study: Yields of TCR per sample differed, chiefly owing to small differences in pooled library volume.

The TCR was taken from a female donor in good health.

CDR3 loop: CASSQGRGNSPLHF. CDR3 sequence (DNA): TGTGCCAGCAGCCAAGGCAGGGGTAATTCACCCCTCCACTTT. V gene TRBV3-1 combines with J gene TRBJ1-6; TRBD1 is a possible D gene (6 bases). Germline V CDR1 and CDR2: LGHDT, YNNKEL (reference sequence). The length of the CDR3 is 14 residues. Trimming cost V 1 base and J 6 bases, with 7 bases left between them. Full variable domain (outside the CDR3, taken from reference TRBV3-1 and TRBJ1-6): DTAVSQTPKYLVTQMGNDKSIKCEQNLGHDTMYWYKQDSKKFLKIMFSYNNKELIINETVPNRFSPKSPDKAHLNLHINSLELGDSAVYFCASSQGRGNSPLHFGNGTRLTVT.